The clone carrying this T cell receptor (beta chain) was detected only a few times. Its antigen is still unknown. This sample was taken from a study of response to subunit inactivated influenza vaccine. Whole-study findings and limits: Authors suggested seasonal influenza vaccinations each recruit few new T cells.

TCRdb processed the RT-PCR reads anew with MiXCR; each CDR3 protein has one entry. The table lists 170,000 or so distinct CDR3 sequences, about 10% of them singletons, with approximately 35% in the top ten. The CDR3 spans 13 residues. The ends were cut back, 1 base at V and 7 bases at J, with 11 bases in the middle. Germline assignment: CDR1 SGHRS and CDR2 YFSETQ. This sequence joins TRBV5-1 and TRBJ1-1; D gene ambiguous. This sample comprised CD8+ T cells sorted from PBMCs, obtained approximately 25 months after vaccination. The clonotype was recovered from a man aged 45 to 70 who received an inactivated influenza vaccine. The CDR3 DNA follows: TGCGCCAGCAGCTTGACCAGTGGAGATGAAGCTTTCTTT. Protein product: CASSLTSGDEAFF.